This T cell receptor (beta chain) was profiled in a study of long-term antiretroviral therapy in people with HIV. Regarding the study as a whole: Repertoires looked antigen-experienced, with only a slight naive shift after ART. Absence of data on ART adherence, viral resistance or therapy changes was noted. All time points showed a repertoire dominated by clones expanded before ART.

At the survey level, the v3.0 immunoSEQ assay was run. This table comes from immunoSEQ multiplex PCR, and its TCRdb copy is limited to in-frame clones, with some not included. The sample carries tens of thousands of clones, roughly nine tenths recorded once. About this clone: The antigen is unknown.

This clonotype originated in a man in his fifties or sixties with HIV. Material: unsorted PBMCs, obtained 2 years after starting antiretroviral therapy.

This CDR3 reads CAWSARQRQAKNIQYF. Here the CDR3 DNA reads TGTGCCTGGAGTGCCCGACAGAGACAAGCCAAAAACATTCAGTACTTC. V usage is TRBV30 and J usage is TRBJ2-4; the D gene is possibly TRBD1 (5 bases). Germline CDR1 and CDR2: GTSNPN and SVGIG (reference sequence). The ends were cut back, 1 base at V and 0 bases at J, with 13 bases in the middle. This CDR3 contains 16 residues. Variable domain in full (rest from reference TRBV30 and TRBJ2-4): SQTIHQWPATLVQPVGSPLSLECTVEGTSNPNLYWYRQAAGRGLQLLFYSVGIGQISSEVPQNLSASRPQDRQFILSSKKLLLSDSGFYLCAWSARQRQAKNIQYFGAGTRLSVL.